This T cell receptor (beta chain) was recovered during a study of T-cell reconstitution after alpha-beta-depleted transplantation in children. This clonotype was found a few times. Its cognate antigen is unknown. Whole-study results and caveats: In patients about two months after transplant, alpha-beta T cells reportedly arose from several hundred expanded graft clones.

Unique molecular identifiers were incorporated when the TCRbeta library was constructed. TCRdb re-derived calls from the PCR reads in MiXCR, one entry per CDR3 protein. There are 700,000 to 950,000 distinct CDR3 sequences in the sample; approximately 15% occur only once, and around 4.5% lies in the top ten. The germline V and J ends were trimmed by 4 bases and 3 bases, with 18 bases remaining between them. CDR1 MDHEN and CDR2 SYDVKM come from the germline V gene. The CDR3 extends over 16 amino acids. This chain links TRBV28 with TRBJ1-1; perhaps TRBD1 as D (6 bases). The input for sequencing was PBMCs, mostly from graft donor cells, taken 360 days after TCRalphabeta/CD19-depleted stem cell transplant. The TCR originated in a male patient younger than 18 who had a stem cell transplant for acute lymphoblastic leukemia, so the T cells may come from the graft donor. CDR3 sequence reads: CASSSQWGAQHTEAFF. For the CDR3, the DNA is TGTGCCAGCAGTTCCCAATGGGGGGCGCAGCACACTGAAGCTTTCTTT.